These 29 T cell receptor beta chains came from one sample sequenced in a study of Tregs in tolerant kidney transplant recipients. Related graft donors supplied nonmyeloablative bone marrow transplants, and mixed chimerism was transient. Sequencing used immunoSEQ multiplex PCR; TCRdb keeps in-frame clones, though not all of them. The sample shows about 21,000 clones, roughly 80% of them seen only once. The sequenced sample was CD8+ T cells from blood (PBMCs), obtained 6 months after the transplant. These receptors all come from a human patient who received a combined kidney and bone marrow transplant. Some T cells here may be from the graft donor.

The chain uses TRBV4-2 and TRBJ1-4; 9 bases match TRBD1. This CDR3 has 15 amino acids. J gave up 8 bases and V 5 bases, and 9 bases lay outside the gene matches. Germline CDR1 reads LGHNA; CDR2 reads YNFKEQ. This CDR3 reads CASSEAGQGGEKLFF. The CDR3 region has the DNA TGTGCCAGCAGCGAAGCGGGACAGGGAGGGGAAAAACTGTTTTTT.

In regard to this clone: The identical CDR3 is also encoded by other nucleotide sequences in the sample. The chain couples TRBV19 to TRBJ1-6; no reliable D call. The germline V gene has CDR1 LNHDA and CDR2 SQIVND (reference sequence). The V gene lost 5 bases and the J gene lost 5 bases, with 7 bases spanning the gap. The CDR3 is 13 residues long. As DNA, the CDR3 is TGTGCCAGTAGTGGGCACAATAATTCACCCCTCCACTTT. It codes for CASSGHNNSPLHF.

V and J are TRBV7-3 and TRBJ2-1; 7 nucleotides agree with TRBD1. This CDR3 is 15 amino acids long. CDR1 is SGHTA, CDR2 FQGTGA, per germline. The trim removed 5 bases at V and 2 bases at J, leaving 6 bases unmatched. The CDR3 region has the DNA TGTGCCAGCAGCAATCCTACAGGGGCCTACAATGAGCAGTTCTTC. It specifies CASSNPTGAYNEQFF.

This clone was seen more than once but under ten times. The rearrangement links TRBV5-6 to TRBJ2-3; 8 bases fit TRBD2. The germline V gene encodes CDR1 SGHDT and CDR2 YYEEEE. This CDR3 is 14 amino acids long. V shed 3 bases, J shed 8 bases, and the junction held 8 bases outside the gene matches. In nucleotides, the CDR3 is TGTGCCAGCAGCTCAAGCGGGAGTTTCGGTACGCAGTATTTT. It is translated as CASSSSGSFGTQYF.

V is TRBV20-1 and J is TRBJ1-5, with TRBD1 matching 7 bases. V was clipped by 3 bases and J by 15 bases; unmatched bases: 8. The CDR3 consists of 11 residues. Per the germline V gene, CDR1 is DFQATT and CDR2 is SNEGSKA (reference sequence). The DNA for the CDR3 is TGCAGTGCTAGGGAACAGGGGATTGTGCATTTT. The encoded protein is CSAREQGIVHF.

The rearrangement joins TRBV5-1 to TRBJ2-5, with D uncertain. Deletions cut 6 bases from V and 1 base from J, with 7 bases between. This CDR3 contains 12 residues. Germline-derived CDR1 and CDR2 are SGHRS and YFSETQ. The CDR3 sequence: CASKQLQETQYF. The CDR3 DNA sequence: TGCGCCAGCAAACAGCTCCAAGAGACCCAGTACTTC. Together with reference TRBV5-1 and TRBJ2-5, the CDR3 gives the full variable domain: KAGVTQTPRYLIKTRGQQVTLSCSPISGHRSVSWYQQTPGQGLQFLFEYFSETQRNKGNFPGRFSGRQFSNSRSEMNVSTLELGDSALYLCASKQLQETQYFGPGTRLLVL.

V gene TRBV5-1 combines with J gene TRBJ2-2; 9 bases line up with TRBD1. CDR1 and CDR2 (germline): SGHRS, YFSETQ. The CDR3 loop spans 18 amino acids. J lost 3 bases, V lost 4 bases, and 13 bases had no gene match. For the CDR3, the DNA is TGCGCCAGCAGCAATCACATTACAGGGGGCAAATACACCGGGGAGCTGTTTTTT. Amino acids: CASSNHITGGKYTGELFF.

The chain employs TRBV5-5 and TRBJ2-1; TRBD2 might be the D (5 bases). Trimming removed 0 bases from V and 8 bases from J, with 9 bases in between. The CDR3 consists of 13 residues. In germline, CDR1 is SGHKS, CDR2 YYEKEE (reference sequence). The CDR3 bases are TGTGCCAGCAGCTTGGCCGGGGTAGATGAGCAGTTCTTC. Amino acids: CASSLAGVDEQFF.

The gene calls are TRBV6-5 and TRBJ2-7; the D is unclear. The CDR3 has 13 amino acids. V shed 4 bases and J shed 3 bases, with 10 bases lying between them. Germline V CDR1 and CDR2: MNHEY, SVGAGI. In DNA, the CDR3 is TGTGCCAGCAGTTTTGGCGGCTACTACGAGCAGTACTTC. It encodes CASSFGGYYEQYF.

In regard to this clone: The junction differs from germline at one of its ends, possibly a read error. The chain uses TRBV12-5 and TRBJ2-5; 9 bases are a match to TRBD2. Germline lookup yields CDR1 LGHNT and CDR2 FRNRAP. There are 15 residues in the CDR3. The CDR3, as DNA: TGTGCTAGTGGTCTAGGGCTAGCGGGAAGGGAGACCCGGTACTTC. It is translated as CASGLGLAGRETRYF.

The chain combines TRBV11-2 with TRBJ2-1, with D hard to call. Trimming removed 2 bases at V and 0 bases at J, with 11 bases between. CDR3 size: 16 residues. Germline V CDR1 and CDR2: SGHAT, FQNNGV. The CDR3 protein is CASSLYSSSSYNEQFF. Here the CDR3 DNA reads TGTGCCAGCAGCTTATACTCATCGAGCTCCTACAATGAGCAGTTCTTC.

V and J are TRBV6-5 and TRBJ2-7; a possible D gene is TRBD2 (7 bases). This CDR3 spans 15 amino acids. CDR1 is MNHEY and CDR2 is SVGAGI in the germline V gene. V was clipped by 2 bases and J by 7 bases, with 18 bases between them. In DNA form, the CDR3 reads TGTGCCAGCAGTTACCTGGCGGGGGCGGCCTGGGAGCAGTACTTC. It yields the protein CASSYLAGAAWEQYF.

This clone was recorded once. This sequence joins TRBV5-1 and TRBJ1-3; TRBD1 might be the D (6 bases). From germline, CDR1 is SGHRS and CDR2 YFSETQ. Trimming stripped 4 bases from V and 0 bases from J, with 14 bases between. CDR3 length: 16 residues. CDR3 sequence: CASSIGQQSSGNTIYF. The CDR3 nucleotides read TGCGCCAGCAGCATCGGACAGCAGAGCTCTGGAAACACCATATATTTT. Full variable domain (remainder filled in from reference TRBV5-1 and TRBJ1-3): KAGVTQTPRYLIKTRGQQVTLSCSPISGHRSVSWYQQTPGQGLQFLFEYFSETQRNKGNFPGRFSGRQFSNSRSEMNVSTLELGDSALYLCASSIGQQSSGNTIYFGEGSWLTVV.

The CDR3 here is CAWRDQTENEKLFF. CDR3 in DNA: TGTGCCTGGAGAGACCAGACAGAAAATGAAAAACTGTTTTTT. The V gene is TRBV30, the J gene TRBJ1-4; perhaps TRBD1 as D (5 bases). This CDR3 region has 14 residues. The germline CDR1 and CDR2 sequences are GTSNPN and SVGIG (reference sequence). V was trimmed by 3 bases and J by 5 bases, leaving 13 bases between them.

This clone was seen a single time. The rearrangement uses TRBV19 and TRBJ2-2, with D possibly matching TRBD2 (6 bases). Trimming removed 2 bases from V and 7 bases from J, with 14 bases in between. CDR1 and CDR2 (germline): LNHDA, SQIVND (reference sequence). This CDR3 comprises 15 residues. CDR3 sequence (DNA): TGTGCCAGTAGTATAATGGGGGGTTTAGGCGGGGAGCTGTTTTTT. Translation gives CASSIMGGLGGELFF.

This clone was observed a handful of times. The chain uses TRBV6-4 and TRBJ2-6; D gene unclear. CDR3 length: 14 residues. The germline V and J ends were trimmed by 5 bases and 0 bases, with 5 bases remaining between them. Per germline, CDR1 MRHNA and CDR2 SNTAGT. CDR3 sequence (DNA): TGTGCCAGCAGTATGAGCTCTGGGGCCAACGTCCTGACTTTC. Translated: CASSMSSGANVLTF.

This sequence joins TRBV29-1 and TRBJ2-1; D perhaps matches TRBD2 (5 bases). CDR1 and CDR2 from the germline V gene are SQVTM and ANQGSEA. This CDR3 region has 16 residues. V dropped 6 bases and J dropped 5 bases, with 23 bases sitting between them. The CDR3 loop reads CSVIQYGWETNNEQFF. The CDR3 coding sequence is TGCAGCGTAATACAGTATGGGTGGGAGACAAACAATGAGCAGTTCTTC.

The chain combines TRBV6-1 with TRBJ2-2; D might be TRBD2 (5 bases). The CDR3 sequence is 15 residues long. The germline V gene has CDR1 MNHNS and CDR2 SASEGT. V was pared by 5 bases and J by 5 bases, with 15 bases between. The CDR3 coding sequence is TGTGCCAGCAGTCAGTTCGGGATAGGGACCGGGGAGCTGTTTTTT. Translation: CASSQFGIGTGELFF.

The chain uses TRBV6-5 and TRBJ2-7; D might be TRBD2 (6 bases). The ends were cut back, 8 bases at V and 4 bases at J, with 9 bases in the middle. CDR3 size: 11 residues. Germline V gives CDR1 MNHEY, CDR2 SVGAGI. CDR3 loop: CASGAGYEQYF. The CDR3 DNA is TGTGCCAGCGGAGCGGGTTACGAGCAGTACTTC.

The chain is built from TRBV29-1 and TRBJ1-1, with TRBD1 matching over 8 bases. V trimming: 0 bases; J trimming: 4 bases; junction bases outside the gene matches: 7. The CDR3 loop spans 15 amino acids. Germline lookup yields CDR1 SQVTM and CDR2 ANQGSEA. For the CDR3, the DNA is TGCAGCGTTGAAGATCATGGTACAGGGGGCACTGAAGCTTTCTTT. This sequence encodes CSVEDHGTGGTEAFF. The variable domain in full, with the rest retrieved from reference TRBV29-1 and TRBJ1-1, is SAVISQKPSRDICQRGTSLTIQCQVDSQVTMMFWYRQQPGQSLTLIATANQGSEATYESGFVIDKFPISRPNLTFSTLTVSNMSPEDSSIYLCSVEDHGTGGTEAFFGQGTRLTVV.

This chain joins TRBV11-3 and TRBJ2-7, with D perhaps matching TRBD2 (5 bases). The CDR3 sequence is 14 residues long. Per germline, CDR1 SGHNT and CDR2 YENEEA. V lost 1 base, J lost 3 bases, and 10 bases lay in between. Written as DNA, the CDR3 is TGTGCCAGCAGCTTAGGCGGGCCGGACTACGAGCAGTACTTC. This gives the protein CASSLGGPDYEQYF.

The chain combines TRBV5-6 with TRBJ2-1; a possible D gene is TRBD1 (5 bases). Per germline, CDR1 SGHDT and CDR2 YYEEEE. The CDR3 covers 14 residues. V lost 1 base to trimming and J lost 2 bases, with 7 bases between them. The CDR3: CASSLTGPYNEQFF. CDR3 in DNA: TGTGCCAGCAGCTTGACAGGTCCCTACAATGAGCAGTTCTTC.

This clone was observed a handful of times. The genes are TRBV27 and TRBJ1-3, with TRBD1 as a possible D gene (6 bases). The V and J ends lost 9 bases and 2 bases respectively, with 17 bases between them. CDR3 size: 15 residues. Germline-derived CDR1 and CDR2 are MNHEY and SMNVEV (reference sequence). CDR3 loop: CASSRTGTTGNTIYF. CDR3 DNA sequence: TGTGCCAGTTCCCGTACCGGGACAACTGGAAACACCATATATTTT.

The rearrangement uses TRBV4-2 and TRBJ1-2, with 10 bases fitting TRBD1. The trim removed 2 bases at V and 2 bases at J, leaving 5 bases unmatched. The CDR3 totals 16 residues. The germline V gene encodes CDR1 LGHNA and CDR2 YNFKEQ. The CDR3, as DNA: TGTGCCAGCAGCCAACTTGGGGGACAGGGGAACTATGGCTACACCTTC. Amino acids: CASSQLGGQGNYGYTF.

The chain joins TRBV7-6 to TRBJ2-3; D remains ambiguous. The CDR3 consists of 15 residues. Germline CDR1 SGHVS, CDR2 FNYEAQ. V was clipped by 1 base and J by 0 bases, with 8 bases between them. CDR3 amino acids: CASSLGSTSTDTQYF. The CDR3 DNA is TGTGCCAGCAGCTTAGGGTCAACTAGCACAGATACGCAGTATTTT.

The chain joins TRBV7-3 to TRBJ2-2; 7 bases match TRBD1. J was trimmed by 0 bases and V by 5 bases; bases with no gene match: 6. Germline values: CDR1 SGHTA, CDR2 FQGTGA. This CDR3 is built from 16 residues. This chain's CDR3 is CASSPEGQTNTGELFF. For the CDR3, the DNA is TGTGCCAGCAGCCCCGAGGGACAGACGAACACCGGGGAGCTGTTTTTT.

The chain uses TRBV4-2 and TRBJ1-5; D is possibly TRBD1 (6 bases). Germline V CDR1 and CDR2: LGHNA, YNFKEQ. V was clipped by 1 base and J by 6 bases, with 25 bases between them. This CDR3 comprises 19 residues. CDR3 nucleotides: TGTGCCAGCAGCCAAGTTGTGGGGCACGCGGGGGGGCTCGGTCAGCCCCAGCATTTT. This translates into CASSQVVGHAGGLGQPQHF.

The chain has TRBV2 and TRBJ1-1; possibly TRBD1 for D (6 bases). Looked up from germline, CDR1 is SNHLY and CDR2 is FYNNEI. The CDR3 is made up of 17 amino acids. The germline V and J ends were trimmed by 4 bases and 0 bases, with 18 bases remaining between them. DNA for the CDR3: TGTGCCAGCAGTGGAAGCAGGGGTCATACCATGAACACTGAAGCTTTCTTT. Translating gives CASSGSRGHTMNTEAFF.

Here the CDR3 DNA reads TGTGCCAGCAGCTTGCTCGGGAACATTCAGTACTTC. Translated, it gives CASSLLGNIQYF. The chain combines TRBV5-6 with TRBJ2-4; D call uncertain. Trimming removed 1 base from V and 7 bases from J, with 6 bases in between. There are 12 residues in the CDR3. Germline-derived CDR1 and CDR2 are SGHDT and YYEEEE.